Listed below are T cell receptor beta chains from one sample, sequenced in a study of technical replicates of blood from a handful of donors. Some clones are missing from TCRdb's copy, which holds only in-frame ones; the method was immunoSEQ multiplex PCR. Found here are 70,000 to 95,000 clones, about 97% of them singletons; the top ten hold roughly 0.17%. The material sequenced was T cells isolated from PBMCs. These TCRs come from a human donor in good health. Both conserved end residues are trimmed from each CDR3.

V,J,CDR3
TRBV6-5,TRBJ2-7,ASSYRGLSYEQY
TRBV9,TRBJ2-1,ASSARGYNEQF
TRBV13,TRBJ2-2,ASSLAQGFTGELF
TRBV2,TRBJ2-1,ASRGLAAYNEQF
TRBV28,TRBJ1-2,ASSVPGTGSYGYT
TRBV9,TRBJ1-5,ASSVTGEGNQPQH
TRBV15,TRBJ2-2,ATSRAGGTGELF
TRBV2,TRBJ2-7,ASSGYRVAYEQY
TRBV7-2,TRBJ1-1,ASSKQENTEAF
TRBV6-1,TRBJ1-2,ASSEALGVYGYT
TRBV4-1,TRBJ1-1,ASSLPGLSTEAF
TRBV6-5,TRBJ1-1,ASSSLMDRGPVAF
TRBV7-8,TRBJ1-5,ASSFFPRDRAAGNQPQH
TRBV2,TRBJ1-1,ASSRTGNTEAF
TRBV5-6,TRBJ2-1,ASSPLQGGYNEQF
TRBV7-2,TRBJ1-2,ASSIVQGGFYGYT
TRBV19,TRBJ2-7,ASGPGLQYEQY
TRBV9,TRBJ1-6,ASSAALDRINSPLH